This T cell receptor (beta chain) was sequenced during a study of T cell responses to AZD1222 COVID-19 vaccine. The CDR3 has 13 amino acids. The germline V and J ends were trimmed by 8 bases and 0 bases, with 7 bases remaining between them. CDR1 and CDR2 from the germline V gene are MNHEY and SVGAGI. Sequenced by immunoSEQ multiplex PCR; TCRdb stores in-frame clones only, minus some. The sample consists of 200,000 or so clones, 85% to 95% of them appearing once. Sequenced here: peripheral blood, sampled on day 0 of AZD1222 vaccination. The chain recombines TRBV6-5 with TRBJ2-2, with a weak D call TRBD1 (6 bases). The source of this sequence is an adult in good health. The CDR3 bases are TGTGCCAGCCGACAGGCGAACACCGGGGAGCTGTTTTTT. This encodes CASRQANTGELFF.